A selection of T cell receptor beta chains follows, all from one sample in a study of T-cell memory formation after mild COVID-19. A single record per CDR3 protein comes from TCRdb applying MiXCR to the 5' RACE reads. Here the sample spans some 320,000 distinct CDR3 sequences, roughly an eighth being singletons. Sequencing was done on a sample of PBMCs or a T cell subset sorted from them (not recorded which). All receptors come from a man between 18 and 35 years old who had mild COVID-19 (a few samples of this study predate the infection). Cell type and time point are not known. Both conserved end residues are part of each CDR3. A D gene is named only where the DNA matches it firmly. The listing skips clone size in some rows; elsewhere it reads once, few, many or a size class.

d_gene	v_gene	j_gene	abundance	CDR3aa	CDR3nt
.	TRBV6-1	TRBJ2-1	many	CASWRNEQFF	TGTGCCAGCTGGCGAAATGAGCAGTTCTTC
.	TRBV18	TRBJ1-5	few	CASSPIGVSNQPQHF	TGTGCCAGCTCACCAATAGGGGTTAGCAATCAGCCCCAGCATTTT
TRBD1	TRBV7-6	TRBJ1-6	few	CASSFETGNSPLHF	TGTGCCAGCAGCTTCGAGACAGGGAATTCACCCCTCCACTTT
TRBD2	TRBV7-8	TRBJ2-5	.	CASSFLGSGGQETQYF	TGTGCCAGCAGCTTCCTGGGGAGCGGGGGTCAAGAGACCCAGTACTTC
TRBD2	TRBV3-1	TRBJ2-3	few	CASSYPLAGGADTQYF	TGTGCCAGCAGCTACCCCCTAGCGGGGGGGGCAGATACGCAGTATTTT
.	TRBV20-1	TRBJ1-5	few	CSARGPGQPQHF	TGCAGTGCTAGGGGTCCCGGTCAGCCCCAGCATTTT
.	TRBV6-2/TRBV6-3	TRBJ2-5	.	CASTPPGAGQETQYF	TGTGCCAGCACTCCGCCGGGCGCGGGACAAGAGACCCAGTACTTC
.	TRBV5-1	TRBJ2-5	few	CASSWTGHQETQYF	TGCGCCAGCAGCTGGACGGGACACCAAGAGACCCAGTACTTC
TRBD1	TRBV12-3/TRBV12-4	TRBJ1-2	many	CASSSTGEPGYTF	TGTGCCAGCAGTTCGACAGGGGAGCCTGGCTACACCTTC
.	TRBV7-2	TRBJ2-5	.	CASSLSSRAQYF	TGTGCCAGCAGCTTAAGCTCTCGGGCGCAGTACTTC
.	TRBV5-1	TRBJ2-3	few	CASSPQGARPDTQYF	TGCGCCAGCAGCCCACAAGGGGCTAGGCCAGATACGCAGTATTTT
.	TRBV2	TRBJ1-4	.	CASSAWTNEKLFF	TGTGCCAGCAGTGCCTGGACTAATGAAAAACTGTTTTTT
.	TRBV9	TRBJ2-6	few	CASSPLDSGANVLTF	TGTGCCAGCAGCCCCCTAGATTCTGGGGCCAACGTCCTGACTTTC
.	TRBV7-2	TRBJ2-7	.	CASSLVPWGSSYEQYF	TGTGCCAGCAGCTTAGTTCCGTGGGGGAGCTCCTACGAGCAGTACTTC
.	TRBV5-4	TRBJ1-1	few	CASSLDRGWRTEAFF	TGTGCCAGCAGCTTGGATAGGGGTTGGAGGACTGAAGCTTTCTTT
TRBD1	TRBV5-1	TRBJ1-1	.	CASSGGGTGHTEAFF	TGCGCCAGCAGCGGTGGGGGGACAGGGCACACTGAAGCTTTCTTT
TRBD2	TRBV12-3/TRBV12-4	TRBJ2-2	.	CASSLYGGVDTGELFF	TGTGCCAGCAGCCTTTACGGGGGGGTCGACACCGGGGAGCTGTTTTTT
TRBD2	TRBV3-1	TRBJ2-3	few	CASSQVRSGAWTSTDTQYF	TGTGCCAGCAGCCAAGTCAGAAGCGGGGCTTGGACTAGCACAGATACGCAGTATTTT
TRBD1	TRBV12-3/TRBV12-4	TRBJ2-6	few	CASSLNSGTGRVLTF	TGTGCCAGCAGTTTGAACTCGGGGACAGGGCGCGTCCTGACTTTC
TRBD2	TRBV9	TRBJ2-5	few	CASSVAVAGGQETQYF	TGTGCCAGCAGCGTAGCGGTAGCGGGGGGCCAAGAGACCCAGTACTTC
TRBD1	TRBV10-3	TRBJ2-7	few	CAIRTGTGSSYEQYF	TGTGCCATCAGAACCGGGACAGGGTCATCCTACGAGCAGTACTTC
.	TRBV11-1	TRBJ2-1	.	CASSTGGFSYNEQFF	TGTGCCAGCAGCACCGGCGGATTCTCCTACAATGAGCAGTTCTTC
.	TRBV20-1	TRBJ1-6	.	CSAIPGHRMSSPLHF	TGCAGTGCTATCCCGGGACACAGGATGAGTTCACCCCTCCACTTT
TRBD1	TRBV9	TRBJ1-5	.	CASSHSGGGQPQHF	TGTGCCAGCAGCCATTCAGGGGGCGGTCAGCCCCAGCATTTT
TRBD1	TRBV5-1	TRBJ1-3	.	CASSPGTAGNTIYF	TGCGCCAGCAGCCCCGGGACAGCTGGAAACACCATATATTTT
.	TRBV6-5	TRBJ1-5	few	CASSHSGRAPNQPQHF	TGTGCCAGCAGTCACTCGGGAAGGGCCCCAAATCAGCCCCAGCATTTT
TRBD2	TRBV6-5	TRBJ2-1	few	CASSTQRGGLVGEQFF	TGTGCCAGCAGTACTCAGCGGGGGGGCCTAGTAGGGGAGCAGTTCTTC
.	TRBV29-1	TRBJ2-7	many	CSVLPGAGAAGEQYF	TGCAGCGTTTTGCCAGGGGCTGGGGCCGCAGGCGAGCAGTACTTC
.	TRBV7-2	TRBJ2-7	.	CASSSSRDTVYEQYF	TGTGCCAGCAGCTCATCCCGGGACACCGTCTACGAGCAGTACTTC
TRBD2	TRBV29-1	TRBJ2-3	few	CSAARSGVESDTQYF	TGCAGCGCCGCCCGTAGCGGGGTAGAGTCGGATACGCAGTATTTT
.	TRBV27	TRBJ1-3	.	CASSLLPLGPIYF	TGTGCCAGCAGTCTCCTGCCTTTAGGCCCCATATATTTT
TRBD1	TRBV11-1	TRBJ2-1	.	CASSLVGTGPYNEQFF	TGTGCCAGCAGCTTAGTAGGGACAGGGCCCTACAATGAGCAGTTCTTC
.	TRBV20-1	TRBJ2-7	.	CSASRGNGPYEQYF	TGCAGTGCTAGCCGAGGTAATGGCCCCTACGAGCAGTACTTC
TRBD2	TRBV29-1	TRBJ2-1	.	CSISGGAYNEQFF	TGCAGCATAAGCGGGGGGGCTTACAATGAGCAGTTCTTC
TRBD1	TRBV4-2	TRBJ2-7	few	CASSQGGQGSSYEQYF	TGTGCCAGCAGCCAGGGGGGACAGGGTAGCTCCTACGAGCAGTACTTC
TRBD1	TRBV6-2/TRBV6-3	TRBJ1-2	.	CASSSYLYDREVYGYTF	TGTGCCAGCAGCTCGTACCTCTATGACAGGGAGGTCTATGGCTACACCTTC
.	TRBV5-6	TRBJ2-2	.	CASSLTGSESGLFF	TGTGCCAGCAGCTTGACGGGCAGTGAGTCGGGGCTGTTTTTT
.	TRBV5-6	TRBJ2-5	few	CASSSVGEDETQYF	TGTGCCAGCAGCTCCGTCGGGGAGGACGAGACCCAGTACTTC
.	TRBV29-1	TRBJ1-5	few	CSVAVRGDQPQHF	TGCAGCGTTGCAGTGAGGGGCGATCAGCCCCAGCATTTT
TRBD1	TRBV11-2	TRBJ1-2	.	CASSPGTGIGYTF	TGTGCCAGCAGCCCCGGGACAGGGATAGGCTACACCTTC
.	TRBV27	TRBJ2-3	.	CASSGKGRDTQYF	TGTGCCAGCAGTGGAAAGGGGCGAGATACGCAGTATTTT
.	TRBV7-2	TRBJ2-1	.	CSSSLEYLAYNEQFF	TGTTCCAGCAGCTTAGAGTATCTAGCCTACAATGAGCAGTTCTTC
.	TRBV7-2	TRBJ1-5	.	CASSGPLKGTHNQPQHF	TGTGCCAGCAGTGGGCCCCTAAAAGGGACTCACAATCAGCCCCAGCATTTT
.	TRBV2	TRBJ1-1	few	CASNGQLEAFF	TGTGCCAGCAACGGGCAGCTCGAAGCTTTCTTT
.	TRBV9	TRBJ2-7	.	CASSVAAGDYEQYF	TGTGCCAGCAGCGTAGCAGCCGGGGACTACGAGCAGTACTTC
.	TRBV18	TRBJ2-7	.	CASSPGAGINREQYF	TGTGCCAGCTCACCTGGGGCGGGGATCAACCGCGAGCAGTACTTC
.	TRBV5-1	TRBJ2-3	few	CASSVVPTDTQYF	TGCGCCAGCAGCGTTGTCCCCACAGATACGCAGTATTTT
.	TRBV20-1	TRBJ1-1	few	CSARVLKWTTEAFF	TGCAGTGCTAGGGTCCTCAAGTGGACCACTGAAGCTTTCTTT
.	TRBV24-1	TRBJ2-5	few	CATSDYRVGETQYF	TGTGCCACCAGTGATTACAGGGTCGGGGAGACCCAGTACTTC
.	TRBV5-5	TRBJ2-1	many	CASSFAGYNEQFF	TGTGCCAGCAGCTTTGCCGGTTACAATGAGCAGTTCTTC
.	TRBV11-2	TRBJ2-3	many	CASTIAGADTQYF	TGTGCCAGCACCATCGCCGGGGCGGATACGCAGTATTTT
.	TRBV5-6	TRBJ1-6	.	CASSLINSPLHF	TGTGCCAGCAGCTTGATTAATTCACCCCTCCACTTT
.	TRBV7-2	TRBJ2-3	many	CASRPQADTQYF	TGTGCCAGCAGGCCTCAAGCAGATACGCAGTATTTT
.	TRBV3-1	TRBJ2-2	.	CASSQVDSGELFF	TGTGCCAGCAGCCAAGTGGATTCCGGGGAGCTGTTTTTT
.	TRBV19	TRBJ2-7	few	CASSISLTYEQYF	TGTGCCAGTAGTATCAGCCTCACCTACGAGCAGTACTTC
.	TRBV20-1	TRBJ2-7	few	CSARGTGHSSYEQYF	TGCAGTGCTAGAGGAACAGGGCACAGCTCCTACGAGCAGTACTTC
TRBD1	TRBV7-2	TRBJ2-1	few	CASSRPDRGRNNEQFF	TGTGCCAGCAGTCGCCCCGACAGGGGGAGAAACAATGAGCAGTTCTTC
.	TRBV20-1	TRBJ2-7	few	CSATAGTYEQYF	TGCAGTGCTACCGCGGGGACCTACGAGCAGTACTTC
.	TRBV12-3/TRBV12-4	TRBJ1-2	many	CASSSGSGYTF	TGTGCCAGCAGTTCAGGGAGTGGCTACACCTTC